This record covers a single TCR beta chain. Its antigen is as yet unknown. TCRdb analysed the reads with MiXCR anew, one entry per CDR3 protein. The sample yields a few hundred thousand distinct CDR3 sequences, roughly 42% seen once. The sample comes from a study of T cell repertoires in cytomegalovirus infection. The wider study: Shared public TCR beta signatures pointed to both CMV infection and a matching HLA type.

The starting material was cultured PBMCs, obtained from culture after CMV antigen stimulation. The clonotype originates from a human donor in good health (CMV status not recorded). Some clones in this sample may be carry-over from other donors' samples.

CDR3 sequence reads: CASSNEFTGELFF. CDR3 coding DNA: TGTGCCAGCAGCAACGAATTCACCGGGGAGCTGTTTTTT. The rearrangement links TRBV6-2 or TRBV6-3 to TRBJ2-2, with D uncertain. Trimming took 6 bases from V and 4 from J, leaving 9 bases between them. Germline CDR1 is MNHEY and CDR2 is SVGEGT. This CDR3 has 13 amino acids.